The entry that follows covers one T cell receptor beta chain sequence. Every sample had a minimum of 6.5 million PBMCs isolated. The CDR3 runs 15 residues. Looked up from germline, CDR1 is MNHNY and CDR2 is SVGAGI (reference sequence). V was clipped by 6 bases and J by 9 bases, with 21 bases between them. These data are taken from a study of blood T cells in healthy people across ages. Primers used in a second PCR of about 7 to 11 cycles were a sample-barcoded 5' primer and a J-beta primer mix. From the 5' RACE reads, TCRdb called clonotypes with MiXCR, one entry per CDR3 protein. The data show 920,000 or so distinct CDR3 sequences, 35% to 55% seen once.

The sequence was obtained from a woman in her sixties in good health. This chain uses TRBV6-6 with TRBJ2-1; D is perhaps TRBD2 (6 bases). The sample comprised blood. The DNA for the CDR3 is TGTGCCAGCAGAGCCGGGACCCTTCTGGGGGGTGAGCAGTTCTTC. It codes for CASRAGTLLGGEQFF.